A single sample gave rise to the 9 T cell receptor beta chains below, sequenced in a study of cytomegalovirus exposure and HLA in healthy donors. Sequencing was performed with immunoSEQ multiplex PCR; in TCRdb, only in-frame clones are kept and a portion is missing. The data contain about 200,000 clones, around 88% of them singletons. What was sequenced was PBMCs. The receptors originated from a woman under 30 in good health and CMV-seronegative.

The CDR3 loop is CATSRAGGAGNQPQHF. CDR3 nucleotide sequence: TGTGCCACCAGCAGAGCCGGGGGAGCGGGGAATCAGCCCCAGCATTTT. V is TRBV15 and J is TRBJ1-5; TRBD1 might be the D (5 bases). The CDR3 contains 16 residues. Germline CDR1 and CDR2: LNHNV and YYDKDF (reference sequence). Deletions cut 1 base from V and 4 bases from J, with 14 bases between.

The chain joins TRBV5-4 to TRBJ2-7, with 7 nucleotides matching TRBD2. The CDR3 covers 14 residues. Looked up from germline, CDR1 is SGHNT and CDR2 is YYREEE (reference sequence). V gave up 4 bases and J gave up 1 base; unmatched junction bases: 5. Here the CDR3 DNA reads TGTGCCAGCAGCGCTACTAGCGTTTCCTACGAGCAGTACTTC. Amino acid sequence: CASSATSVSYEQYF.

The CDR3 here is CAGTGATGTEAFF. In DNA, the CDR3 is TGCGCCGGGACAGGGGCCACGGGCACTGAAGCTTTCTTT. The chain combines TRBV10-1 with TRBJ1-1; 10 bases agree with TRBD1. With 11 bases clipped from V and 4 bases from J, the junction kept 7 bases outside the gene matches. The CDR3 extends over 13 amino acids. Germline-derived CDR1 and CDR2 are WNHNN and SYGVQD (reference sequence).

CDR3 sequence reads: CASTAGMNTGELFF. CDR3 DNA sequence: TGTGCCAGCACGGCAGGGATGAACACCGGGGAGCTGTTTTTT. The V call is TRBV2, the J call TRBJ2-2; D is possibly TRBD1 (5 bases). The germline V and J ends were trimmed by 7 bases and 1 base, with 10 bases remaining between them. Looked up from germline, CDR1 is SNHLY and CDR2 is FYNNEI. The CDR3 totals 14 residues.

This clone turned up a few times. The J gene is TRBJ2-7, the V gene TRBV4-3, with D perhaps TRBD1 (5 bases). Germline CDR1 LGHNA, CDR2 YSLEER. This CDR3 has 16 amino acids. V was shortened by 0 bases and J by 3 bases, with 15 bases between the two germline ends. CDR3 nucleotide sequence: TGCGCCAGCAGCCAAGATTCTGCTGACAGAGACTACGAGCAGTACTTC. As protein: CASSQDSADRDYEQYF.

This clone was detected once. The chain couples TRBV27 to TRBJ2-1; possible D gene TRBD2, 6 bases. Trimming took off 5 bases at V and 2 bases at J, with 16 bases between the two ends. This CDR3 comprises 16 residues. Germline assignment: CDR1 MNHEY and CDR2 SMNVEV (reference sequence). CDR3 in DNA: TGTGCCAGCAGTGGGGGTCGGCGGGAAGCCTACAATGAGCAGTTCTTC. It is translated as CASSGGRREAYNEQFF.

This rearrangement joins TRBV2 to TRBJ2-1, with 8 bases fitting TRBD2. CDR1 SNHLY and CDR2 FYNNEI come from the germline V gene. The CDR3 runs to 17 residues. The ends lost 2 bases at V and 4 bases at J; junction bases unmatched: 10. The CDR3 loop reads CASSESKRGTYYNEQFF. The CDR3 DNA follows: TGTGCCAGCAGTGAATCAAAGCGGGGGACTTATTACAATGAGCAGTTCTTC.

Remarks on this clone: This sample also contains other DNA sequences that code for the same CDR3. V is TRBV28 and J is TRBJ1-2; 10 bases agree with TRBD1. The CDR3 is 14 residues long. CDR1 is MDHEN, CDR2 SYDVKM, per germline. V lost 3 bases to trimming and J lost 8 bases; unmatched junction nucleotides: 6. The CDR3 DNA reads TGTGCCAGCAGTTTGTCGGACAGGGGGTACGGCTACACCTTC. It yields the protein CASSLSDRGYGYTF.

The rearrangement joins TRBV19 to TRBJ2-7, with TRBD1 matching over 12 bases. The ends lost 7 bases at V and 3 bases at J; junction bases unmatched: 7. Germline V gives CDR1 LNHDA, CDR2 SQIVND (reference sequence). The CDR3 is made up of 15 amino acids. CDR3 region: CASTPGTGGVYEQYF. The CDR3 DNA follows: TGTGCCAGTACCCCCGGGACAGGGGGCGTCTACGAGCAGTACTTC.